Below are 29 T cell receptor beta chains sequenced from a single sample in a study of cytomegalovirus exposure and HLA in healthy donors. 13 Jbeta primers and 60 Vbeta primers were used for the PCR. TCRdb's copy holds only in-frame clones and misses some; the assay was immunoSEQ multiplex PCR. This table has 150,000 or so clones, around 82% appearing once. The specimen was PBMCs. These receptors all come from a man aged 50 to 59 in good health and CMV-seronegative.

The chain uses TRBV14 and TRBJ2-2; 8 nucleotides line up with TRBD2. Germline V gives CDR1 SGHDN, CDR2 FVKESK. The CDR3 sequence is 16 residues long. Trimming cost V 0 bases and J 6 bases; bases outside gene matches: 6. The CDR3, as DNA: TGTGCCAGCAGCCAAGAAGTAGCGGGATTCCCCGGGGAGCTGTTTTTT. This translates into CASSQEVAGFPGELFF.

The chain employs TRBV4-2 and TRBJ2-3, with 11 bases identical to TRBD2. The CDR3 extends over 17 amino acids. The junction had 4 bases not matched to a gene; V was cut back by 0 bases and J by 2 bases. Germline values: CDR1 LGHNA, CDR2 YNFKEQ. CDR3 in amino acids: CASSQEVAGGPTDTQYF. The CDR3 DNA sequence: TGTGCCAGCAGCCAAGAAGTAGCGGGAGGGCCCACAGATACGCAGTATTTT.

This rearrangement joins TRBV7-2 to TRBJ2-2; maybe TRBD2 (5 bases). This CDR3 spans 13 amino acids. Trimming took 5 bases from V and 4 from J, leaving 8 bases between them. Germline V gene lookup returns CDR1 SGHTA and CDR2 FQGNSA. The CDR3 DNA reads as TGTGCCAGCAGCATCACTAGCACCGGGGAGCTGTTTTTT. Residues: CASSITSTGELFF.

The chain combines TRBV27 with TRBJ2-2, with a tentative D call TRBD2 (5 bases). The ends were cut back, 4 bases at V and 4 bases at J, with 19 bases in the middle. CDR1 is MNHEY and CDR2 is SMNVEV in the germline V gene (reference sequence). The CDR3 is made up of 17 amino acids. For the CDR3, the DNA is TGTGCCAGCAGTTCCCCCAGCGGAGTATTTGCCACCGGGGAGCTGTTTTTT. This sequence encodes CASSSPSGVFATGELFF.

A few counts support this clone. This chain connects TRBV7-9 to TRBJ2-1; D is ambiguous. Germline values: CDR1 SEHNR, CDR2 FQNEAQ (reference sequence). The V gene lost 5 bases and the J gene lost 0 bases, with 11 bases spanning the gap. This CDR3 contains 15 residues. The CDR3 loop is CASSRSRSSYNEQFF. For the CDR3, the DNA is TGTGCCAGCAGCCGAAGTAGAAGCTCCTACAATGAGCAGTTCTTC.

The chain joins TRBV5-4 to TRBJ1-1; 7 bases match TRBD1. The CDR3 extends over 13 amino acids. V trimming: 4 bases; J trimming: 1 base; junction bases outside the gene matches: 1. Germline-derived CDR1 and CDR2 are SGHNT and YYREEE (reference sequence). Here the CDR3 DNA reads TGTGCCAGCAGCGACAGGGAGAACACTGAAGCTTTCTTT. It codes for CASSDRENTEAFF. The variable domain in full, with the rest retrieved from reference TRBV5-4 and TRBJ1-1, is ETGVTQSPTHLIKTRGQQVTLRCSSQSGHNTVSWYQQALGQGPQFIFQYYREEENGRGNFPPRFSGLQFPNYSSELNVNALELDDSALYLCASSDRENTEAFFGQGTRLTVV.

The chain links TRBV6-1 to TRBJ1-2, with TRBD1 matching 9 bases. The V gene end was trimmed by 6 bases and the J gene end by 8 bases; junction bases not matched to a gene: 13. Germline loops: CDR1 MNHNS, CDR2 SASEGT. The CDR3 is 15 residues long. CDR3 residues: CASSPPLATGGGYTF. CDR3 DNA: TGTGCCAGCAGCCCCCCCCTCGCGACAGGGGGAGGCTACACCTTC.

The chain uses TRBV7-9 and TRBJ1-4, with TRBD1 matching 9 bases. From germline, CDR1 is SEHNR and CDR2 FQNEAQ (reference sequence). The CDR3 contains 18 residues. After removal of 4 bases from V and 1 base from J, the junction contained 10 bases not matched to a gene. The CDR3 DNA is TGTGCCAGCAGCTCCACCCCGACAGGGGGGGGAACTAATGAAAAACTGTTTTTT. Translated, it gives CASSSTPTGGGTNEKLFF.

The J gene is TRBJ2-5, the V gene TRBV29-1; D remains ambiguous. V gave up 5 bases and J gave up 5 bases, with 9 bases separating them. CDR3 length: 11 amino acids. CDR1 SQVTM and CDR2 ANQGSEA come from the germline V gene. The CDR3 DNA is TGCAGCGTTATCCCCTCCGAGACCCAGTACTTC. Translating it yields CSVIPSETQYF.

In nucleotides, the CDR3 is TGTGCCAGTAGAGCCACAGACCAAGAGACCCAGTACTTC. Translating it yields CASRATDQETQYF. The chain joins TRBV19 to TRBJ2-5; D is unclear. Deletions cut 6 bases from V and 0 bases from J, with 8 bases between. Per germline, CDR1 LNHDA and CDR2 SQIVND (reference sequence). The CDR3 spans 13 residues. Full variable domain (remainder filled in from reference TRBV19 and TRBJ2-5): DGGITQSPKYLFRKEGQNVTLSCEQNLNHDAMYWYRQDPGQGLRLIYYSQIVNDFQKGDIAEGYSVSREKKESFPLTVTSAQKNPTAFYLCASRATDQETQYFGPGTRLLVL.

The V and J genes are TRBV27 and TRBJ1-2; TRBD1 aligns across 7 bases. CDR1 and CDR2 (germline): MNHEY, SMNVEV (reference sequence). The CDR3 totals 13 residues. V lost 4 bases to trimming and J lost 4 bases; unmatched junction nucleotides: 3. This chain's CDR3 is CASSSGQSYGYTF. For the CDR3, the DNA is TGTGCCAGCAGTTCGGGACAGAGCTATGGCTACACCTTC.

This chain joins TRBV18 and TRBJ1-2, with TRBD1 matching 8 bases. Germline V lookup: CDR1 KGHSH, CDR2 LQKENI. V lost 3 bases, J lost 8 bases, and 8 bases stayed unmatched. The CDR3 runs to 14 residues. The CDR3 region has the DNA TGTGCCAGCTCACCCGCGGAGACAGGGGTCGGCTACACCTTC. Translation gives CASSPAETGVGYTF.

J is TRBJ1-3 and V is TRBV5-1; perhaps TRBD1 as D (6 bases). CDR3 size: 15 residues. The V and J ends lost 5 bases and 0 bases respectively, with 12 bases between them. Germline CDR1 reads SGHRS; CDR2 reads YFSETQ. CDR3 DNA: TGCGCCAGCAGGACAGGACTCTCCTCTGGAAACACCATATATTTT. This codes for CASRTGLSSGNTIYF.

The chain combines TRBV27 with TRBJ2-1, with 7 bases aligning to TRBD1. V lost 5 bases, J lost 8 bases, and 9 bases stayed unmatched. CDR3 length equals 14 residues. Germline V gene data show CDR1 as MNHEY and CDR2 as SMNVEV (reference sequence). Written as DNA, the CDR3 is TGTGCCAGCAGTGCGGATCTAGGGGGCCATGAGCAGTTCTTC. Translation: CASSADLGGHEQFF.

This clone has more than one count but fewer than ten. The V gene is TRBV6-5, the J gene TRBJ1-2; TRBD1 aligns across 7 bases. Germline CDR1 and CDR2: MNHEY and SVGAGI. Unmatched junction bases numbered 7, after V lost 4 bases and J lost 5 bases. The CDR3 has 14 amino acids. The CDR3 coding sequence is TGTGCCAGCAGTTCACTCCGGGACAGTTATGGCTACACCTTC. It encodes CASSSLRDSYGYTF.

The J gene is TRBJ1-3, the V gene TRBV4-1, with D possibly matching TRBD1 (5 bases). V lost 4 bases and J 1 base, leaving 8 bases between the germline ends. CDR1 and CDR2 from the germline V gene are MGHRA and YSYEKL. There are 14 residues in the CDR3. The CDR3 nucleotides read TGCGCCAGCAGCCGCGGGGGTTCTGGAAACACCATATATTTT. Its protein is CASSRGGSGNTIYF.

The chain has TRBV13 and TRBJ2-3; D gene unclear. The CDR3 covers 17 residues. V was trimmed by 4 bases and J by 1 base, leaving 18 bases between them. CDR1 and CDR2 (germline): PRHDT, FYEKMQ (reference sequence). The DNA for the CDR3 is TGTGCCAGCAGCTCGGAAGGTCCTCTAGGTGGCACAGATACGCAGTATTTT. As protein: CASSSEGPLGGTDTQYF.

The chain is built from TRBV18 and TRBJ1-1; D call uncertain. The CDR3 loop spans 13 amino acids. Germline CDR1 KGHSH, CDR2 LQKENI. Deletions cut 3 bases from V and 1 base from J, with 6 bases between. CDR3 amino acids: CASSPNTNTEAFF. DNA for the CDR3: TGTGCCAGCTCACCCAACACGAACACTGAAGCTTTCTTT. Looking up the rest from reference TRBV18 and TRBJ1-1 gives the full variable domain: NAGVMQNPRHLVRRRGQEARLRCSPMKGHSHVYWYRQLPEEGLKFMVYLQKENIIDESGMPKERFSAEFPKEGPSILRIQQVVRGDSAAYFCASSPNTNTEAFFGQGTRLTVV.

CDR3 DNA: TGTGCCAGCACCCCGGGACAGGTCGCCTACGAGCAGTACTTC. Residues: CASTPGQVAYEQYF. This chain connects TRBV28 to TRBJ2-7; 8 bases are shared with TRBD1. Germline CDR1 is MDHEN and CDR2 is SYDVKM. The CDR3 covers 14 residues. The V gene end was trimmed by 7 bases and the J gene end by 2 bases; junction bases not matched to a gene: 7.

The V and J genes are TRBV19 and TRBJ2-5, with D maybe TRBD1 (6 bases). V was clipped by 3 bases and J by 3 bases, with 8 bases between them. The CDR3 covers 13 residues. CDR1 and CDR2 (germline): LNHDA, SQIVND (reference sequence). The CDR3 DNA reads TGTGCCAGTAGTATGTCAGGGGAAGAGACCCAGTACTTC. It codes for CASSMSGEETQYF.

This chain links TRBV7-9 with TRBJ1-2; TRBD1 matches at 7 bases. There are 14 residues in the CDR3. V dropped 6 bases and J dropped 2; count of bases not matched to a gene: 6. CDR1 is SEHNR and CDR2 is FQNEAQ in the germline V gene (reference sequence). CDR3 loop: CASRLTGPNYGYTF. CDR3 sequence (DNA): TGTGCCAGCAGACTGACAGGGCCAAACTATGGCTACACCTTC.

The rearrangement uses TRBV10-2 and TRBJ1-1; D perhaps matches TRBD1 (5 bases). CDR3 length: 12 amino acids. Looked up from germline, CDR1 is WSHSY and CDR2 is SAAADI. V was pared by 0 bases and J by 8 bases, with 7 bases between. The CDR3 spells CASSESGGEAFF. The CDR3 coding sequence is TGCGCCAGCAGTGAGTCCGGGGGGGAAGCTTTCTTT.

This clone was detected a few times. J is TRBJ1-1 and V is TRBV5-8; tentatively, D is TRBD1 (6 bases). The V gene's germline CDR1 is SGHTS and CDR2 YDEGEE. This CDR3 comprises 17 residues. V lost 4 bases and J 9 bases, leaving 28 bases between the germline ends. This CDR3 is CASSPDAGGAWRVKAFF. CDR3 DNA sequence: TGTGCCAGCAGCCCCGACGCGGGGGGCGCCTGGCGGGTGAAAGCTTTCTTT.

This chain uses TRBV7-2 with TRBJ2-5; 12 bases map to TRBD2. Trimming cost V 3 bases and J 5 bases; bases outside gene matches: 7. CDR1 and CDR2 from the germline V gene are SGHTA and FQGNSA. The CDR3 spans 16 residues. CDR3 coding DNA: TGTGCCAGCAGCTTGACTCTAGCGGGGGGGCCGGAGACCCAGTACTTC. It translates to CASSLTLAGGPETQYF.

Only one count was recorded for this clone. The chain combines TRBV27 with TRBJ2-3; D possibly corresponds to TRBD2 (5 bases). V lost 3 bases and J lost 0, with 10 bases in between. This CDR3 is 15 amino acids long. Germline CDR1 MNHEY, CDR2 SMNVEV (reference sequence). CDR3 amino acids: CASSLRTGSTDTQYF. In DNA form, the CDR3 reads TGTGCCAGCAGTTTGAGGACGGGAAGCACAGATACGCAGTATTTT.

The V call is TRBV7-8, the J call TRBJ2-5; D ambiguous. V was trimmed by 1 base and J by 0 bases, leaving 15 bases between them. The CDR3 is 17 amino acids. Per the germline V gene, CDR1 is SGHVS and CDR2 is FQNEAQ. CDR3 sequence: CASSLVVPNQYQETQYF. The DNA for the CDR3 is TGTGCCAGCAGCTTAGTGGTCCCGAACCAGTACCAAGAGACCCAGTACTTC.

The V call is TRBV18, the J call TRBJ2-1; D gene ambiguous. Looked up from germline, CDR1 is KGHSH and CDR2 is LQKENI. The CDR3 spans 18 residues. V was pared by 0 bases and J by 0 bases, with 15 bases between. The CDR3 region has the DNA TGTGCCAGCTCACCACCTTTTGGGCATTTAAGCTCCTACAATGAGCAGTTCTTC. Translating gives CASSPPFGHLSSYNEQFF.

This sequence joins TRBV7-9 and TRBJ2-7, with 14 bases matching TRBD2. The germline V gene has CDR1 SEHNR and CDR2 FQNEAQ (reference sequence). There are 13 residues in the CDR3. V was clipped by 5 bases and J by 9 bases; unmatched bases: 3. CDR3 loop: CASSTGLAGGQYF. The CDR3 coding sequence is TGTGCCAGCAGCACAGGACTAGCGGGGGGGCAGTACTTC.

The chain recombines TRBV13 with TRBJ2-7; D ambiguous. The CDR3 loop spans 16 amino acids. The V gene's germline CDR1 is PRHDT and CDR2 FYEKMQ (reference sequence). V shed 4 bases and J shed 3 bases, with 19 bases lying between them. For the CDR3, the DNA is TGTGCCAGCAGCTCTCAGACAAGATCAGATTTCTACGAGCAGTACTTC. Translating it yields CASSSQTRSDFYEQYF.